The 22 T cell receptor beta chains below were found in one sample sequenced in a study of shared clonotypes between healthy human individuals (dated by TCRdb to the early 2020s). The library was prepared using the immunoSEQ multiplex PCR assay. Here the immuneACCESS table is served through TCRdb, limited to in-frame sequences with V and J called. Missing clones are a known gap in these copies; in checked studies unresolved V genes cover under half, and the rest lacks a known reason. This sample has under 150,000 clones in its table, and 65% to 75% of those were observed once. About 26% of the sample belongs to the ten largest clones. The material sequenced was memory CD8+ T cells sorted from blood. Sample cell subset or site, as interpreted from the label and publication: CD45RO+ cells pooled with CCR7-negative TemRA cells. All receptors derive from a woman aged 25 to 39 in good health.

The chain carries TRBV4-2 and TRBJ2-7; TRBD2 is a possible D gene (5 bases). V gave up 5 bases and J gave up 5 bases, with 19 bases separating them. Germline CDR1 reads LGHNA; CDR2 reads YNFKEQ. The CDR3 has 15 residues. CDR3: CASSSDGVLGNEQYF. The CDR3 DNA sequence: TGTGCCAGCAGCTCCGACGGGGTGCTGGGTAACGAGCAGTACTTC.

CDR3 DNA sequence: TGTGCCAGCAGCCGGGAGCCAGACACAGATACGCAGTATTTT. Translating it yields CASSREPDTDTQYF. V is TRBV9 and J is TRBJ2-3; TRBD2 is a possible D gene (6 bases). Germline V gives CDR1 SGDLS, CDR2 YYNGEE. The CDR3 has 14 amino acids. V was pared by 4 bases and J by 2 bases, with 11 bases between. Full variable domain (rest looked up from reference TRBV9 and TRBJ2-3): DSGVTQTPKHLITATGQRVTLRCSPRSGDLSVYWYQQSLDQGLQFLIQYYNGEERAKGNILERFSAQQFPDLHSELNLSSLELGDSALYFCASSREPDTDTQYFGPGTRLTVL.

The chain recombines TRBV5-1 with TRBJ2-7; D unresolved. V lost 1 base to trimming and J lost 3 bases, with 14 bases between them. Germline V gene data show CDR1 as SGHRS and CDR2 as YFSETQ. This CDR3 spans 15 amino acids. CDR3 loop: CASSLYPQRIYEQYF. In nucleotides, the CDR3 is TGCGCCAGCAGCTTGTATCCACAGAGGATCTACGAGCAGTACTTC.

This chain joins TRBV28 and TRBJ2-7; the D call may be TRBD1 or TRBD2 (5 bases each). Deletions cut 1 base from V and 5 bases from J, with 9 bases between. The CDR3 totals 13 residues. CDR1 and CDR2 (germline): MDHEN, SYDVKM. DNA for the CDR3: TGTGCCAGCAGTTTATCTCGGGACCACGAGCAGTACTTC. It is translated as CASSLSRDHEQYF.

The CDR3: CSVETGQGGNQPQHF. The CDR3 DNA reads as TGCAGCGTTGAAACTGGACAGGGGGGCAATCAGCCCCAGCATTTT. The gene calls are TRBV29-1 and TRBJ1-5, with 10 nucleotides matching TRBD1. J gave up 2 bases and V 2 bases, and 3 bases lay outside the gene matches. The CDR3 covers 15 residues. From germline, CDR1 is SQVTM and CDR2 ANQGSEA.

The chain joins TRBV6-5 to TRBJ2-1; D remains unclear. Germline V gene data show CDR1 as MNHEY and CDR2 as SVGAGI. V lost 0 bases and J lost 7, with 1 base in between. The CDR3 has 11 residues. CDR3 in DNA: TGTGCCAGCAGTTACTCGAATGAGCAGTTCTTC. Amino acids: CASSYSNEQFF.

This sequence joins TRBV4-2 and TRBJ2-1, with D perhaps TRBD2 (6 bases). The germline V gene has CDR1 LGHNA and CDR2 YNFKEQ. The CDR3 consists of 17 residues. The ends were cut back, 6 bases at V and 1 base at J, with 19 bases in the middle. As DNA, the CDR3 is TGTGCCAGCAGTCCAACCCTTAGCCGGGGGTCCTACAATGAGCAGTTCTTC. It yields the protein CASSPTLSRGSYNEQFF.

This sequence joins TRBV27 and TRBJ1-1; 7 bases line up with TRBD1. The trim removed 0 bases at V and 4 bases at J, leaving 20 bases unmatched. Germline V lookup: CDR1 MNHEY, CDR2 SMNVEV (reference sequence). This CDR3 is 20 amino acids long. The CDR3 sequence: CASSLSGWSRDSRWGTEAFF. CDR3 nucleotides: TGTGCCAGCAGTTTATCGGGGTGGAGCCGGGACAGTCGCTGGGGCACTGAAGCTTTCTTT.

This clone was seen only once. The chain uses TRBV4-1 and TRBJ1-1, with 7 bases aligning to TRBD1. CDR3 length: 15 amino acids. Trimming at V came to 3 bases and at J to 5 bases, leaving 9 bases not matched to a gene. Germline V CDR1 and CDR2: MGHRA, YSYEKL. The chain's CDR3 is CASSQRQGVGTEAFF. In DNA, the CDR3 is TGCGCCAGCAGCCAGAGACAGGGTGTAGGGACTGAAGCTTTCTTT.

V is TRBV30 and J is TRBJ2-5; TRBD1 is a possible D gene (5 bases). The end of the DNA is better explained by TRBJ2-7, so the J call may be wrong. Germline V CDR1 and CDR2: GTSNPN, SVGIG (reference sequence). This CDR3 comprises 13 residues. The CDR3 here is CAWSWGVSYEQYF. The CDR3 DNA is TGTGCCTGGAGTTGGGGCGTATCCTACGAGCAGTACTTC.

This clone was found many times. The chain joins TRBV2 to TRBJ1-1, with unresolved D. V was pared by 6 bases and J by 4 bases, with 18 bases between. This CDR3 has 15 residues. Germline V gene sequence: CDR1 SNHLY, CDR2 FYNNEI. DNA of the CDR3: TGTGCCAGCAGACAGTCCGGATACGGAGGCACTGAAGCTTTCTTT. Translated, it gives CASRQSGYGGTEAFF.

This chain joins TRBV10-3 and TRBJ2-3; 7 bases line up with TRBD1. The germline gives CDR1 ENHRY, CDR2 SYGVKD. The ends lost 3 bases at V and 4 bases at J; junction bases unmatched: 4. The CDR3 spans 14 residues. Here the CDR3 reads CAISDVTGPDTQYF. CDR3 DNA: TGTGCCATCAGTGATGTGACAGGGCCAGATACGCAGTATTTT.

The V call is TRBV7-2, the J call TRBJ1-3, with D perhaps matching TRBD1 (5 bases). This CDR3 contains 14 residues. CDR1 is SGHTA and CDR2 is FQGNSA in the germline V gene. Trimming took 3 bases from V and 4 from J, leaving 10 bases between them. Here the CDR3 reads CASSLRGTGNTIYF. The CDR3 DNA reads as TGTGCCAGCAGCTTGAGGGGAACAGGAAACACCATATATTTT.

This chain links TRBV27 with TRBJ2-1; 9 bases are shared with TRBD2. V was pared by 4 bases and J by 4 bases, with 2 bases of the junction left unmatched. Germline V lookup: CDR1 MNHEY, CDR2 SMNVEV (reference sequence). The CDR3 is 14 amino acids. The CDR3 coding sequence is TGTGCCAGCAGTTGGACTAGCGAATACAATGAGCAGTTCTTC. Its protein is CASSWTSEYNEQFF.

This clone was seen many times. The chain combines TRBV2 with TRBJ2-7, with D possibly being TRBD2 (6 bases). Germline CDR1 and CDR2: SNHLY and FYNNEI. V lost 1 base and J lost 2, with 6 bases in between. The CDR3 totals 13 residues. DNA of the CDR3: TGTGCCAGCAGTGAAGGGGGGGCCTACGAGCAGTACTTC. Protein sequence: CASSEGGAYEQYF.

The genes are TRBV19 and TRBJ1-1, with D perhaps TRBD1 (5 bases). Trimming removed 5 bases from V and 6 bases from J, with 13 bases in between. Germline-derived CDR1 and CDR2 are LNHDA and SQIVND (reference sequence). The CDR3 runs 13 residues. The CDR3 here is CASSATGWAEAFF. For the CDR3, the DNA is TGTGCCAGTAGTGCTACAGGTTGGGCTGAAGCTTTCTTT.

This clone occurred a few times. The chain employs TRBV7-7 and TRBJ2-7, with 8 bases matching TRBD1. CDR3 length: 14 residues. The V segment lost 5 bases and the J segment 7 bases; nucleotides outside the gene matches: 10. The germline V gene has CDR1 SSHAT and CDR2 FNYEAQ (reference sequence). CDR3 nucleotides: TGTGCCAGCAGCCGGGACAGGAGATCTGTGGAGCAGTACTTC. Amino acids: CASSRDRRSVEQYF.

CDR3 in amino acids: CAISEGGVYEQYF. In DNA form, the CDR3 reads TGTGCCATCAGTGAGGGAGGGGTCTACGAGCAGTACTTC. This rearrangement joins TRBV10-3 to TRBJ2-7; weak D call: TRBD2 (6 bases). The CDR3 is 13 residues long. Germline V gene lookup returns CDR1 ENHRY and CDR2 SYGVKD. Trimming removed 2 bases from V and 3 bases from J, with 8 bases in between.

This chain connects TRBV7-9 to TRBJ2-7; D is unresolved. The ends were cut back, 5 bases at V and 4 bases at J, with 12 bases in the middle. Germline V gives CDR1 SEHNR, CDR2 FQNEAQ (reference sequence). This CDR3 comprises 13 residues. Here the CDR3 reads CASSTQNEYEQYF. For the CDR3, the DNA is TGTGCCAGCAGCACTCAGAATGAGTACGAGCAGTACTTC.

With regard to this clone: A far larger clone differs by one base, so this is likely a read error. This sequence joins TRBV6-5 and TRBJ2-7, with 11 bases that match TRBD1. The germline V gene has CDR1 MNHEY and CDR2 SVGAGI. Losses at the gene ends were 2 bases for V and 3 bases for J; bases not matched to a gene: 0. This CDR3 spans 14 amino acids. CDR3 sequence (DNA): TGTGCCAGCAGTTACGGGACAGGGGGCTACGAGCAGTACTTC. This sequence encodes CASSYGTGGYEQYF.

The V gene is TRBV7-2, the J gene TRBJ2-7; 8 bases are a match to TRBD1. CDR3 length: 13 residues. The V gene end was trimmed by 5 bases and the J gene end by 3 bases; junction bases not matched to a gene: 3. Germline V gene sequence: CDR1 SGHTA, CDR2 FQGNSA. The CDR3 bases are TGTGCCAGCAGCCGACAGGGGAGCTACGAGCAGTACTTC. Residues: CASSRQGSYEQYF.

CDR3 sequence (DNA): TGTGCCAGCAGCTTGTCCGGACAGGGGCAAGAGACCCAGTACTTC. It translates to CASSLSGQGQETQYF. This sequence joins TRBV13 and TRBJ2-5; TRBD1 agrees at 9 bases. CDR3 size: 15 residues. V lost 3 bases and J lost 2; bases outside the gene matches: 4. CDR1 is PRHDT and CDR2 is FYEKMQ in the germline V gene (reference sequence).